This TCR beta chain stems from a study of human T cells and chemical hapten exposure. Study-level information: Patch tests delivered 0.01% DPC to the upper back and were evaluated at 6 days.

TCRdb analysed the RACE reads with MiXCR anew, one entry per CDR3 protein. The repertoire consists of 380,000 or so distinct CDR3 sequences, with about 5% occurring once and the leading ten covering approximately 8.2%. There are many counts of this clonotype. Time point described: pre-sensitization, week 0. Treatment specified: therapeutic diphenylcyclopropenone sensitization with weekly scalp DPC. The CDR3 sequence is 18 residues long. V was clipped by 0 bases and J by 2 bases; unmatched bases: 10. The germline gives CDR1 LGHNA, CDR2 YSLEER. The chain carries TRBV4-3 and TRBJ1-3; 7 bases fit TRBD1. The sample here was whole blood, taken in connection with sensitization to the hapten diphenylcyclopropenone (DPC). This TCR was sampled from a woman between 18 and 30 years old with alopecia areata. Some clones in this sample may be carry-over from other donors' samples. As DNA, the CDR3 is TGCGCCAGCAGCCAAGATCCCTCAAGAGGGACAGCTGGAAACACCATATATTTT. This codes for CASSQDPSRGTAGNTIYF.